These 21 T cell receptor beta chains were all obtained from the same sample, sequenced in a study of vaccination and CD4 T cells after COVID-19. Regarding treatment: approximately nine-day PBMC culture with coronavirus spike peptide pools or control peptides (ViraFEST assay). These CD4+ T cells came from an unexposed donor, sampled before the COVID-19 pandemic (2011-2018). The Oncomine TCR Beta short-read assay was what sequenced the DNA obtained from cultured CD4+ T cells. Investigators obtained genomic DNA by extraction from cultured CD4+ T cells. From the PCR reads, TCRdb called clonotypes with MiXCR, one entry per CDR3 protein. Of over 7,500 distinct CDR3 sequences listed, around 41% are singletons. Their cognate antigens are unknown. Source material: CD4+ T cells from blood, cultured in vitro. All receptors derive from a human donor in good health.

A few counts support this clonotype. The rearrangement links TRBV20-1 to TRBJ1-1; the match to TRBD1 covers 8 bases. J was trimmed by 5 bases and V by 0 bases; bases with no gene match: 8. The CDR3 spans 15 residues. The germline CDR1 and CDR2 sequences are DFQATT and SNEGSKA (reference sequence). The CDR3 DNA follows: TGCAGTGCTAGAGACTTCGACAGGGGAGGTACTGAAGCTTTCTTT. Its protein product is CSARDFDRGGTEAFF.

This clonotype was found a few times. The genes are TRBV20-1 and TRBJ1-5; D unresolved. CDR3 length: 17 residues. Trimming pared 0 bases from V and 2 bases from J, leaving 17 bases between. CDR1 and CDR2 (germline): DFQATT, SNEGSKA (reference sequence). The CDR3 sequence: CSARDREHALGNQPQHF. In DNA, the CDR3 is TGCAGTGCTAGAGATCGTGAGCACGCGTTGGGCAATCAGCCCCAGCATTTT.

This clonotype was observed a handful of times. This chain connects TRBV6-2 or TRBV6-3 to TRBJ2-3; tentatively, D is TRBD2 (5 bases). Trimming removed 6 bases from V and 2 bases from J, with 15 bases in between. CDR1 is MNHEY, CDR2 SVGEGT, per germline. The CDR3 runs 15 residues. The CDR3 DNA is TGTGCCAGCAGGCCGCCCCTAGCCTACACAGATACGCAGTATTTT. This gives the protein CASRPPLAYTDTQYF.

The rearrangement uses TRBV6-5 and TRBJ1-6; TRBD1 agrees at 9 bases. The CDR3 covers 15 residues. The V and J ends lost 4 bases and 9 bases, in that order; junction bases with no gene match: 7. From germline, CDR1 is MNHEY and CDR2 SVGAGI. In DNA, the CDR3 is TGTGCCAGCAGTTCACACAGGGGGCAGGGTTCACCCCTCCACTTT. It translates to CASSSHRGQGSPLHF.

This chain links TRBV2 with TRBJ2-1; TRBD2 aligns across 9 bases. After removal of 8 bases from V and 0 bases from J, the junction contained 11 bases not matched to a gene. Per the germline V gene, CDR1 is SNHLY and CDR2 is FYNNEI. The CDR3 totals 17 residues. CDR3 nucleotide sequence: TGTGCCAGCGAGGTAGCGGGGGCGGTGGGCTCCTACAATGAGCAGTTCTTC. Translated, it gives CASEVAGAVGSYNEQFF.

The rearrangement joins TRBV2 to TRBJ2-5; D gene ambiguous. The length of the CDR3 is 14 residues. Trimming left V 4 bases short and J 10 bases short, with 19 bases between. The germline V gene encodes CDR1 SNHLY and CDR2 FYNNEI. CDR3 loop: CASSVGGPWESQYF. CDR3 DNA: TGTGCCAGCAGTGTCGGCGGTCCTTGGGAAAGCCAGTACTTC.

The V and J genes are TRBV24-1 and TRBJ1-6; D is possibly TRBD1 (5 bases). This CDR3 has 16 residues. V gave up 4 bases and J gave up 8 bases, with 17 bases separating them. In germline, CDR1 is KGHDR, CDR2 SFDVKD. CDR3 bases: TGTGCCACCAGTGACCCTCGGCAGGGACCGTATTCACCCCTCCACTTT. Residues: CATSDPRQGPYSPLHF.

By frequency in the sample, this clonotype is large. This chain joins TRBV18 and TRBJ2-7; D possibly corresponds to TRBD1 (5 bases). Trimming shortened V by 4 bases and J by 4 bases, and 14 bases separated the two germline ends. The germline CDR1 and CDR2 sequences are KGHSH and LQKENI. This CDR3 region has 14 residues. The CDR3 coding sequence is TGTGCCAGCTCACAATCGGACACCGCTTACGAGCAGTACTTC. Its translation: CASSQSDTAYEQYF.

The table lists this clonotype with a few counts. J is TRBJ1-2 and V is TRBV20-1; 8 positions agree with TRBD1. The junction had 3 bases not matched to a gene; V was cut back by 2 bases and J by 7 bases. CDR3 length: 12 amino acids. The germline V gene encodes CDR1 DFQATT and CDR2 SNEGSKA (reference sequence). The CDR3 loop is CSARQGASGYTF. The CDR3 region has the DNA TGCAGTGCTAGACAGGGGGCGAGTGGCTACACCTTC.

This chain links TRBV6-1 with TRBJ1-1; the D is unclear. Germline CDR1 MNHNS, CDR2 SASEGT. Trimming shortened V by 5 bases and J by 5 bases, and 12 bases separated the two germline ends. CDR3 length: 13 amino acids. DNA of the CDR3: TGTGCCAGCAGTCCTCGGGGTTTTACTGAAGCTTTCTTT. This gives the protein CASSPRGFTEAFF.

V is TRBV15 and J is TRBJ2-1; 8 nucleotides line up with TRBD2. J lost 10 bases, V lost 5 bases, and 16 bases had no gene match. The length of the CDR3 is 16 residues. CDR1 LNHNV and CDR2 YYDKDF come from the germline V gene (reference sequence). CDR3 sequence (DNA): TGTGCCACCAGCCTCGGACTAGCCCTCCTTAACCGAGAGCAGTTCTTC. Protein product: CATSLGLALLNREQFF.

This chain connects TRBV10-3 to TRBJ2-6; D uncertain. Between the trimmed V and J ends, which lost 2 bases and 19 bases, there was a span of 15 bases. CDR3 length equals 12 residues. Germline loops: CDR1 ENHRY, CDR2 SYGVKD. CDR3 residues: CAISEVVPLLTF. The CDR3 DNA follows: TGTGCCATCAGTGAGGTAGTGCCTCTGTTAACTTTC.

The DNA for the CDR3 is TGTGCCAGCAGGCCCGAGGAGTACACCGGGGAGCTGTTTTTT. Its translation is CASRPEEYTGELFF. The V and J genes are TRBV6-4 and TRBJ2-2; no clear D gene. The CDR3 length is 14 residues. Deletions cut 6 bases from V and 3 bases from J, with 11 bases between. Germline CDR1 is MRHNA and CDR2 is SNTAGT.

The genes are TRBV7-9 and TRBJ2-3; a weak D match, TRBD2 (5 bases). V was pared by 0 bases and J by 2 bases, with 6 bases between. Germline V gives CDR1 SEHNR, CDR2 FQNEAQ (reference sequence). This CDR3 has 14 amino acids. The CDR3 bases are TGTGCCAGCAGCTTAGCGGGAGACACAGATACGCAGTATTTT. Translation gives CASSLAGDTDTQYF.

The chain employs TRBV7-2 and TRBJ2-1, with 7 positions matching TRBD2. The CDR3 has 18 amino acids. Germline V gives CDR1 SGHTA, CDR2 FQGNSA. J gave up 7 bases and V 0 bases, and 15 bases lay outside the gene matches. CDR3 bases: TGTGCCAGCAGCTTAGCGCTGAGGGAGGGAGGGCTGAGGAATGAGCAGTTCTTC. This sequence encodes CASSLALREGGLRNEQFF.

This rearrangement joins TRBV28 to TRBJ2-7, with 8 bases matching TRBD1. Germline CDR1 reads MDHEN; CDR2 reads SYDVKM. The CDR3 runs to 14 residues. The ends lost 5 bases at V and 2 bases at J; junction bases unmatched: 5. The chain's CDR3 is CASSEGQAPYEQYF. The CDR3 DNA reads as TGTGCCAGCAGTGAGGGACAGGCTCCCTACGAGCAGTACTTC.

The V call is TRBV5-1, the J call TRBJ1-5; D gene uncertain. Germline assignment: CDR1 SGHRS and CDR2 YFSETQ. The CDR3 is 14 residues long. V lost 2 bases and J 3 bases, leaving 9 bases between the germline ends. CDR3 nucleotide sequence: TGCGCCAGCAGCTTATATGGGGACAATCAGCCCCAGCATTTT. Translating gives CASSLYGDNQPQHF.

CDR3 DNA: TGTGCCAGCAGCTCCAACCCCGGGACTAGCGGAGAGACCCAGTACTTC. It translates to CASSSNPGTSGETQYF. The chain uses TRBV7-9 and TRBJ2-5, with 11 bases fitting TRBD2. Trimming took 4 bases from V and 4 from J; bases not matched to a gene: 8. Germline assignment: CDR1 SEHNR and CDR2 FQNEAQ (reference sequence). This CDR3 region has 16 residues.

This clonotype showed up just once. V gene TRBV29-1 combines with J gene TRBJ1-2; TRBD1 matches 10 bases. The germline V gene has CDR1 SQVTM and CDR2 ANQGSEA. The J segment lost 8 bases and the V segment lost 4 bases, leaving 7 bases of the junction unmatched. The length of the CDR3 is 13 residues. CDR3 coding DNA: TGCAGCGTTGTGGGACAGGGGTTCAAGGGCTACACCTTC. Translation gives CSVVGQGFKGYTF.

The gene calls are TRBV6-2 or TRBV6-3 and TRBJ1-1, with unresolved D. Per germline, CDR1 MNHEY and CDR2 SVGEGT. V was pared by 5 bases and J by 1 base, with 11 bases between. CDR3 length equals 14 residues. CDR3 in amino acids: CASSLRAENTEAFF. Written as DNA, the CDR3 is TGTGCCAGCAGTCTCCGGGCCGAGAACACTGAAGCTTTCTTT.

Note on this clonotype: A junction end diverges from the germline sequence, so it may reflect a read error. The V and J genes are TRBV11-2 and TRBJ2-1; 7 nucleotides match TRBD2. In germline, CDR1 is SGHAT, CDR2 FQNNGV. CDR3 length: 11 residues. The CDR3 region is CASSQTSELRF. The CDR3 coding sequence is TGTGCCAGCAGCCAAACTAGCGAGCTGAGGTTC.